The 24 T cell receptor beta chains below were found in one sample sequenced in a study of shared clonotypes between healthy human individuals. Profiling relied on immunoSEQ multiplex PCR, and the TCRdb table lists in-frame clones only, not all of them. The table records about 710,000 clones, over 55% of them present only once. The source material was memory CD4+ T cells sorted from blood. Subset reported: CD45RA-negative fraction. The receptors were gathered from a woman aged 30 to 39 in good health.

The sample holds a few counts of this clone. This chain joins TRBV7-9 and TRBJ2-5; D might be TRBD1 (5 bases). Trimming stripped 7 bases from V and 2 bases from J, with 11 bases between. Germline CDR1 reads SEHNR; CDR2 reads FQNEAQ (reference sequence). CDR3 length: 13 residues. The DNA for the CDR3 is TGTGCCAGCACCAAAAGACAGCAAGAGACCCAGTACTTC. Encoded protein: CASTKRQQETQYF.

Concerning this clone: This sequence may be a read error, since a much larger clone differs from it by one base. At the DNA level, this CDR3 is encoded by other sequences in the same sample as well. The J gene is TRBJ2-5, the V gene TRBV11-2; the D is unclear. CDR1 is SGHAT, CDR2 FQNNGV, per germline. With 5 bases removed from V and 4 bases from J, the gap between germline ends came to 5 bases. The CDR3 runs 11 residues. CDR3 nucleotide sequence: TGTGCCAGCAGCCCCGGAGAGACCCAGTACTTC. It yields the protein CASSPGETQYF.

This clone was observed once. The chain recombines TRBV5-1 with TRBJ2-7, with TRBD2 matching over 14 bases. The germline CDR1 and CDR2 sequences are SGHRS and YFSETQ. V shed 4 bases and J 5 bases; nucleotides not matched to a gene: 5. The CDR3 extends over 15 amino acids. CDR3 bases: TGCGCCAGCAGCGAGACTAGCGGGAGGGCCCACGAGCAGTACTTC. Translation gives CASSETSGRAHEQYF.

The rearrangement links TRBV19 to TRBJ1-4, with D uncertain. Germline V gives CDR1 LNHDA, CDR2 SQIVND (reference sequence). The CDR3 runs to 13 residues. Deletions cut 8 bases from V and 10 bases from J, with 17 bases between. This CDR3 reads CASGDIGVRKLFF. The CDR3 DNA reads TGTGCCAGTGGTGACATAGGAGTGCGAAAACTGTTTTTT.

Only one count was recorded for this clone. The CDR3 is CASSSAGGSVDGYTF. The CDR3 DNA sequence: TGCGCCAGCAGTTCGGCAGGCGGTTCAGTAGATGGCTACACCTTC. The genes are TRBV5-1 and TRBJ1-2; D is ambiguous. Germline lookup yields CDR1 SGHRS and CDR2 YFSETQ. The CDR3 spans 15 residues. The V and J ends lost 5 bases and 6 bases respectively, with 20 bases between them.

This chain links TRBV11-3 with TRBJ2-5, with 7 bases fitting TRBD1. Germline V gene data show CDR1 as SGHNT and CDR2 as YENEEA. The CDR3 spans 14 residues. V lost 5 bases to trimming and J lost 0 bases; unmatched junction nucleotides: 3. CDR3 region: CASSPGQNQETQYF. Written as DNA, the CDR3 is TGTGCCAGCAGCCCGGGACAGAACCAAGAGACCCAGTACTTC. The entire variable domain, with the rest obtained from reference TRBV11-3 and TRBJ2-5, is as follows: EAGVVQSPRYKIIEKKQPVAFWCNPISGHNTLYWYLQNLGQGPELLIRYENEEAVDDSQLPKDRFSAERLKGVDSTLKIQPAELGDSAVYLCASSPGQNQETQYFGPGTRLLVL.

This clone has a handful of counts. V gene TRBV9 combines with J gene TRBJ1-5; D remains ambiguous. The CDR3 totals 13 residues. V lost 5 bases, J lost 4 bases, and 10 bases lay in between. Germline V gene sequence: CDR1 SGDLS, CDR2 YYNGEE. In nucleotides, the CDR3 is TGTGCCAGCAGTTCAGGAGCTAATCAGCCCCAGCATTTT. Translated, it gives CASSSGANQPQHF.

The V and J genes are TRBV9 and TRBJ2-5; maybe TRBD2 (6 bases). Germline loops: CDR1 SGDLS, CDR2 YYNGEE. This CDR3 comprises 16 residues. Trimming left V 0 bases short and J 4 bases short, with 16 bases between. As DNA, the CDR3 is TGTGCCAGCAGCGTAGGAGGAGGGGTCGTGTCAGAGACCCAGTACTTC. Protein product: CASSVGGGVVSETQYF.

Comments on this clone: This sample includes further DNA sequences coding for the same CDR3. The J gene is TRBJ2-6, the V gene TRBV9; D not certain. Trimming took 2 bases from V and 3 from J, leaving 3 bases between them. Germline loops: CDR1 SGDLS, CDR2 YYNGEE. The CDR3 runs to 13 residues. CDR3 DNA: TGTGCCAGCAGCGTGGTTGGGGCCAACGTCCTGACTTTC. Translating it yields CASSVVGANVLTF.

CDR3 DNA sequence: TGTGCCAGCAGTCCAGCTGACAGGGTACGACAGCCCCAGCATTTT. Residues: CASSPADRVRQPQHF. The chain combines TRBV28 with TRBJ1-5, with TRBD1 matching 7 bases. The ends lost 5 bases at V and 7 bases at J; junction bases unmatched: 11. The germline gives CDR1 MDHEN, CDR2 SYDVKM. The CDR3 has 15 residues.

A remark on this clone: This same CDR3 is encoded by further DNA sequences in the sample. The chain employs TRBV9 and TRBJ2-2, with TRBD1 as a possible D gene (5 bases). This CDR3 is built from 13 residues. V lost 4 bases and J lost 3, with 7 bases in between. Looked up from germline, CDR1 is SGDLS and CDR2 is YYNGEE. The CDR3 sequence: CASSPRDTGELFF. The CDR3 DNA sequence: TGTGCCAGCAGCCCCAGGGACACCGGGGAGCTGTTTTTT.

The chain joins TRBV7-8 to TRBJ1-1; 12 positions match TRBD1. CDR1 and CDR2 from the germline V gene are SGHVS and FQNEAQ. The CDR3 extends over 15 amino acids. J was trimmed by 8 bases and V by 5 bases; bases with no gene match: 9. CDR3 region: CASSTYRDRGREAFF. The CDR3 bases are TGTGCCAGCAGCACCTACCGGGACAGGGGGCGCGAAGCTTTCTTT.

The chain has TRBV18 and TRBJ2-7; a weak D match, TRBD2 (7 bases). This CDR3 is built from 14 residues. V was pared by 6 bases and J by 5 bases, with 17 bases between. CDR1 and CDR2 (germline): KGHSH, LQKENI. CDR3: CASSHGGGGNEQYF. CDR3 DNA sequence: TGTGCCAGCTCGCATGGCGGGGGCGGGAACGAGCAGTACTTC.

This chain connects TRBV6-1 to TRBJ1-1; TRBD1 matches at 7 bases. The ends lost 7 bases at V and 1 base at J; junction bases unmatched: 3. This CDR3 spans 13 amino acids. In germline, CDR1 is MNHNS, CDR2 SASEGT. The CDR3 loop is CASKTGRNTEAFF. As DNA, the CDR3 is TGTGCCAGCAAGACAGGGAGGAACACTGAAGCTTTCTTT.

The rearrangement joins TRBV21-1 to TRBJ1-2; TRBD1 is taken as the D call from the table, unchecked against the DNA. TRBV21-1 is designated a pseudogene. The CDR3 loop spans 13 amino acids. CDR3 in amino acids: CASSRTGERGYTF. In nucleotides, the CDR3 is TGTGCCAGCAGCCGGACAGGGGAACGTGGCTACACCTTC.

J is TRBJ2-1 and V is TRBV5-4; TRBD2 matches 7 bases. J gave up 4 bases and V 2 bases, and 6 bases lay outside the gene matches. CDR3 length equals 15 residues. Per the germline V gene, CDR1 is SGHNT and CDR2 is YYREEE (reference sequence). The DNA for the CDR3 is TGTGCCAGCAGCTTCGCTAGCGGCCCTTACAATGAGCAGTTCTTC. Translation: CASSFASGPYNEQFF. Drawing the rest from reference TRBV5-4 and TRBJ2-1, the complete variable domain is ETGVTQSPTHLIKTRGQQVTLRCSSQSGHNTVSWYQQALGQGPQFIFQYYREEENGRGNFPPRFSGLQFPNYSSELNVNALELDDSALYLCASSFASGPYNEQFFGPGTRLTVL.

The gene calls are TRBV6-5 and TRBJ2-1; 12 nucleotides line up with TRBD2. The CDR3 extends over 16 amino acids. In germline, CDR1 is MNHEY, CDR2 SVGAGI. With V trimmed by 0 bases and J by 10 bases, 7 bases remained unmatched. The CDR3 DNA follows: TGTGCCAGCAGTTACTCGAGTGCTAGCGGGAGGGCCGAGCAGTTCTTC. Its protein is CASSYSSASGRAEQFF.

Worth noting for this clone: This CDR3 is also generated by other DNA sequences in the sample. This rearrangement joins TRBV5-1 to TRBJ1-2; 7 bases agree with TRBD1. There are 15 residues in the CDR3. Looked up from germline, CDR1 is SGHRS and CDR2 is YFSETQ. V lost 0 bases and J lost 2; bases outside the gene matches: 4. DNA for the CDR3: TGCGCCAGCAGCTTGGGCGACAGGGACAACTATGGCTACACCTTC. Protein: CASSLGDRDNYGYTF.

The rearrangement links TRBV11-3 to TRBJ2-1, with D possibly being TRBD2 (6 bases). Germline assignment: CDR1 SGHNT and CDR2 YENEEA. V lost 5 bases to trimming and J lost 4 bases, with 9 bases between them. The CDR3 covers 13 residues. The CDR3 nucleotides read TGTGCCAGCAGCCTGGGACTGTACAATGAGCAGTTCTTC. Amino acid sequence: CASSLGLYNEQFF.

The J gene is TRBJ2-2, the V gene TRBV5-1, with D possibly TRBD2 on 6 matching bases. In germline, CDR1 is SGHRS, CDR2 YFSETQ. V lost 4 bases to trimming and J lost 5 bases, with 18 bases between them. The CDR3 consists of 16 residues. CDR3 region: CASSPRDLGGTGELFF. The CDR3 region has the DNA TGCGCCAGCAGCCCCCGGGACTTAGGAGGGACCGGGGAGCTGTTTTTT.

CDR3: CASSEINTGETQYF. The CDR3 DNA reads TGTGCCAGCAGTGAGATAAACACGGGAGAGACCCAGTACTTC. The chain recombines TRBV6-1 with TRBJ2-5; D gene ambiguous. V dropped 3 bases and J dropped 4 bases, with 12 bases sitting between them. CDR3 length equals 14 residues. Germline V gene data show CDR1 as MNHNS and CDR2 as SASEGT.

This clone was observed a single time. The V gene is TRBV28, the J gene TRBJ2-2; 8 bases fit TRBD2. Germline CDR1 reads MDHEN; CDR2 reads SYDVKM. There are 15 residues in the CDR3. The V and J ends lost 6 bases and 0 bases, in that order; junction bases with no gene match: 3. CDR3 sequence reads: CASRVAGSNTGELFF. The CDR3 nucleotides read TGTGCCAGCAGAGTAGCGGGATCGAACACCGGGGAGCTGTTTTTT.

This CDR3 is CASSLVAGFTNEQFF. CDR3 DNA: TGTGCCAGCAGCTTAGTTGCGGGATTCACCAATGAGCAGTTCTTC. V gene TRBV4-2 combines with J gene TRBJ2-1; weak D call: TRBD2 (6 bases). Germline V gene lookup returns CDR1 LGHNA and CDR2 YNFKEQ. V was pared by 5 bases and J by 6 bases, with 17 bases between. The CDR3 covers 15 residues.

This clone showed up just a few times. The V call is TRBV7-2, the J call TRBJ2-1; D unresolved. Germline lookup yields CDR1 SGHTA and CDR2 FQGNSA. Trimming removed 5 bases at V and 11 bases at J, with 13 bases between. CDR3 length: 12 amino acids. The CDR3 region has the DNA TGTGCCAGCAGCCACGAGCAAGGGAAGCAGTTCTTC. Translated: CASSHEQGKQFF.